The source of this T cell receptor (beta chain) is a study of CD8 T cells in Susac syndrome. Study-level information: Blood was drawn from Susac syndrome patients while they were therapy-naive, on corticosteroids, or on intravenous immunoglobulin alone.

The RNA input was roughly 0.5 to 1 ug, and it was reverse transcribed with random hexamers. A single record per CDR3 protein comes from TCRdb applying MiXCR to the immunoSEQ multiplex PCR reads. This table has about 240,000 distinct CDR3 sequences, 90% to 97% appearing once. V trimming: 1 base; J trimming: 5 bases; junction bases outside the gene matches: 3. The CDR3 contains 13 residues. The germline V gene encodes CDR1 SGHTS and CDR2 YDEGEE. Sequencing of TCR beta was performed on blood CD8+ T cells and on blood CD4+ T cells. Sample: CD4+ T cells from PBMCs. The sequence came from a human donor with Susac syndrome. This chain connects TRBV5-8 to TRBJ2-7, with TRBD1 matching 7 bases. CDR3 sequence (DNA): TGTGCCAGCAGCTTGACAGGGGCGGACGAGCAGTACTTC. Its translation is CASSLTGADEQYF.